This TCR beta chain was identified in a study of T cells in Graves' hyperthyroidism and ophthalmopathy. The germline gives CDR1 MNHNS, CDR2 SASEGT. CDR3 length equals 15 residues. The V and J ends lost 6 bases and 4 bases respectively, with 15 bases between them. Template material for amplifying TCR beta CDR3 regions consisted of RNA transcripts. The HTBI primer set drove a first-round RT-PCR of the TCR CDR3. Each CDR3 protein is one row after TCRdb ran MiXCR on the multiplex PCR reads. The sample lists about 350,000 distinct CDR3 sequences, more than 11% occurring once. This clonotype appeared many times.

The sequenced material came from blood. This clonotype originated in a woman under 40 with Graves' hyperthyroidism. The rearrangement joins TRBV6-1 to TRBJ2-2; D is perhaps TRBD1 (5 bases). The CDR3 nucleotides are TGTGCCAGCAGCCCCACAGGAACCAGCACCGGGGAGCTGTTTTTT. It encodes CASSPTGTSTGELFF.